The 12 T cell receptor beta chains given below trace back to one sample, sequenced in a study of shared clonotypes between healthy human individuals. Sequencing was performed with immunoSEQ multiplex PCR; in TCRdb, only in-frame clones are kept and a portion is missing. The repertoire consists of 2 million to 2.5 million clones, with about 90% occurring once and the leading ten covering approximately 0.4%. Sequencing was performed on naive CD4+ T cells from PBMCs. Subset noted: CD45RA+ positively selected. The receptors shown here come from a man aged 18 to 30 in good health. Some clones in this sample may be carry-over from other donors' samples.

The rearrangement uses TRBV13 and TRBJ2-5; 7 bases match TRBD1. The CDR3 spans 16 residues. Germline V gives CDR1 PRHDT, CDR2 FYEKMQ (reference sequence). After removal of 4 bases from V and 6 bases from J, the junction contained 14 bases not matched to a gene. The CDR3 here is CASSYADWTGLKTQYF. The CDR3 DNA follows: TGTGCCAGCAGCTACGCCGATTGGACAGGATTGAAGACCCAGTACTTC.

Only one count was recorded for this clone. This chain uses TRBV15 with TRBJ2-7; 7 nucleotides agree with TRBD1. V gave up 0 bases and J gave up 2 bases; unmatched junction bases: 7. CDR3 length: 16 residues. CDR1 is LNHNV and CDR2 is YYDKDF in the germline V gene (reference sequence). CDR3 sequence (DNA): TGTGCCACCAGCAGAGATGATACAGGGGTGGCCTACGAGCAGTACTTC. Its translation: CATSRDDTGVAYEQYF.

The rearrangement links TRBV6-1 to TRBJ2-7; D ambiguous. In germline, CDR1 is MNHNS, CDR2 SASEGT. The V end was cut by 0 bases, the J end by 8 bases, with 11 bases between. The CDR3 consists of 13 residues. The CDR3 nucleotides read TGTGCCAGCAGTGAAGCTGTCCGCAGTAAGCAGTACTTC. Translating gives CASSEAVRSKQYF.

The chain uses TRBV7-6 and TRBJ2-3; TRBD1 aligns across 7 bases. The trim removed 5 bases at V and 8 bases at J, leaving 13 bases unmatched. The CDR3 spans 15 residues. Germline assignment: CDR1 SGHVS and CDR2 FNYEAQ. CDR3 sequence reads: CASSPGGARLGTQYF. Here the CDR3 DNA reads TGTGCCAGCAGCCCAGGGGGAGCTAGACTGGGTACGCAGTATTTT. Full variable domain (missing parts from reference TRBV7-6 and TRBJ2-3): GAGVSQSPRYKVTKRGQDVALRCDPISGHVSLYWYRQALGQGPEFLTYFNYEAQQDKSGLPNDRFSAERPEGSISTLTIQRTEQRDSAMYRCASSPGGARLGTQYFGPGTRLTVL.

The chain combines TRBV30 with TRBJ2-2; D may be TRBD1 (5 bases). The CDR3 totals 13 residues. Germline-derived CDR1 and CDR2 are GTSNPN and SVGIG (reference sequence). The V end lost 4 bases, the J end lost 4 bases, and 10 bases lay between the germline ends. The CDR3 here is CAWTRQLTGELFF. CDR3 DNA sequence: TGTGCCTGGACGCGACAGCTCACCGGGGAGCTGTTTTTT.

The genes are TRBV10-3 and TRBJ1-2; TRBD1 might be the D (5 bases). Germline assignment: CDR1 ENHRY and CDR2 SYGVKD. V lost 0 bases to trimming and J lost 5 bases, with 16 bases between them. The CDR3 extends over 16 amino acids. The CDR3 here is CAISESRTGAEYGYTF. For the CDR3, the DNA is TGTGCCATCAGTGAGTCCCGGACTGGGGCGGAGTATGGCTACACCTTC.

The chain links TRBV20-1 to TRBJ2-5, with 8 bases lining up with TRBD1. CDR1 is DFQATT and CDR2 is SNEGSKA in the germline V gene (reference sequence). After removal of 5 bases from V and 4 bases from J, the junction contained 0 bases not matched to a gene. The CDR3 consists of 11 residues. CDR3 nucleotides: TGCAGTGCTGGACAGGGAGAGACCCAGTACTTC. Translation: CSAGQGETQYF.

The chain employs TRBV7-9 and TRBJ2-7, with TRBD2 matching over 9 bases. This CDR3 has 17 residues. Germline values: CDR1 SEHNR, CDR2 FQNEAQ (reference sequence). The ends lost 1 base at V and 2 bases at J; junction bases unmatched: 9. The CDR3 is CASSLGLLAGSTYEQYF. CDR3 coding DNA: TGTGCCAGCAGCTTAGGTCTACTAGCGGGTTCAACCTACGAGCAGTACTTC.

J is TRBJ2-1 and V is TRBV6-6, with D maybe TRBD1 (5 bases). V lost 0 bases and J lost 12, with 9 bases in between. Germline V lookup: CDR1 MNHNY, CDR2 SVGAGI (reference sequence). The CDR3 spans 12 residues. This chain's CDR3 is CASSYSDTVQFF. The CDR3 DNA reads as TGTGCCAGCAGTTACTCGGACACCGTGCAGTTCTTC.

V and J are TRBV30 and TRBJ2-3, with D tentatively TRBD2 (5 bases). Germline CDR1 and CDR2: GTSNPN and SVGIG (reference sequence). Trimming removed 5 bases at V and 4 bases at J, with 13 bases between. The CDR3 consists of 13 residues. The CDR3 protein is CAWGNGIADTQYF. CDR3 sequence (DNA): TGTGCCTGGGGTAACGGGATTGCAGATACGCAGTATTTT.

V is TRBV4-1 and J is TRBJ2-2; the D gene is possibly TRBD2 (6 bases). This CDR3 region has 16 residues. From germline, CDR1 is MGHRA and CDR2 YSYEKL. V dropped 4 bases and J dropped 2 bases, with 14 bases sitting between them. For the CDR3, the DNA is TGCGCCAGCAGCCGCCCTGGGGGAGGAAACACCGGGGAGCTGTTTTTT. This sequence encodes CASSRPGGGNTGELFF.

V usage is TRBV5-6 and J usage is TRBJ2-3; possible D gene TRBD2, 5 bases. V was pared by 4 bases and J by 1 base, with 22 bases between. CDR3 length: 18 residues. Germline CDR1 and CDR2: SGHDT and YYEEEE. CDR3 nucleotides: TGTGCCAGCAGCCCCCGGTTCGGGGATTGGCTGGGCACAGATACGCAGTATTTT. Translation gives CASSPRFGDWLGTDTQYF.